Presented here are 20 T cell receptor beta chains from one specimen sequenced in a study of metastatic and nonmetastatic thyroid tumors. Each patient went into thyroid surgery without having received any treatment. TCRdb reassembled clones from the PCR reads with MiXCR. The sample shows 30,000 to 35,000 clones, more than 25% of them seen only once. Specimen: blood. The receptors originated from a female donor with papillary thyroid cancer or a benign thyroid nodule (not recorded which). Some clones in this sample may be carry-over from other donors' samples.

The chain recombines TRBV11-2 with TRBJ2-7; 9 nucleotides align to TRBD2. Trimming removed 5 bases from V and 6 bases from J; junction bases left unmatched: 8. The germline V gene has CDR1 SGHAT and CDR2 FQNNGV. CDR3 size: 14 residues. The CDR3 sequence is CASSKRGLAAEQYF. The CDR3 DNA reads TGTGCCAGCAGCAAGCGGGGACTAGCAGCCGAGCAGTACTTC.

This clone was picked up a small number of times. V is TRBV2 and J is TRBJ2-5; D is unresolved. Germline lookup yields CDR1 SNHLY and CDR2 FYNNEI. Trimming cost V 6 bases and J 5 bases, with 19 bases left between them. The CDR3 sequence is 15 residues long. The CDR3 coding sequence is TGTGCCAGCAGGTCCAGTTTGATCCAAGGGGAGACCCAGTACTTC. Its protein product is CASRSSLIQGETQYF. Full variable domain (rest looked up from reference TRBV2 and TRBJ2-5): EPEVTQTPSHQVTQMGQEVILRCVPISNHLYFYWYRQILGQKVEFLVSFYNNEISEKSEIFDDQFSVERPDGSNFTLKIRSTKLEDSAMYFCASRSSLIQGETQYFGPGTRLLVL.

This clone was observed at least ten times. This chain links TRBV12-3 or TRBV12-4 with TRBJ2-3; 12 bases line up with TRBD2. With V trimmed by 2 bases and J by 3 bases, 6 bases remained unmatched. This CDR3 has 17 amino acids. The CDR3 region has the DNA TGTGCCAGCAGTTTATTTCCTAGCGGGAGGGGTACAGATACGCAGTATTTT. The encoded protein is CASSLFPSGRGTDTQYF.

In its sample, this clone is medium-sized. V and J are TRBV6-1 and TRBJ1-1; D remains unclear. V lost 6 bases and J lost 1, with 9 bases in between. CDR1 and CDR2 from the germline V gene are MNHNS and SASEGT. CDR3 length equals 13 residues. Here the CDR3 reads CASRKDWNTEAFF. CDR3 nucleotides: TGTGCCAGCAGGAAAGACTGGAACACTGAAGCTTTCTTT.

To note about this clone: Sequence at one end of the junction differs from germline and may be a read error. The rearrangement uses TRBV6-6 and TRBJ1-2, with D perhaps TRBD1 (6 bases). Per the germline V gene, CDR1 is MNHNY and CDR2 is SVGAGI (reference sequence). This CDR3 spans 15 amino acids. CDR3 sequence reads: CVSSYGTGWDYGYTF. Here the CDR3 DNA reads TGTGTCAGCAGTTACGGCACAGGGTGGGACTATGGCTACACCTTC.

The chain employs TRBV7-3 and TRBJ2-1; D not resolved. CDR1 and CDR2 from the germline V gene are SGHTA and FQGTGA. The CDR3 has 13 amino acids. Trimming stripped 5 bases from V and 5 bases from J, with 10 bases between. The chain's CDR3 is CASSIDLNNEQFF. CDR3 bases: TGTGCCAGCAGCATCGACTTGAACAATGAGCAGTTCTTC.

The chain has TRBV6-1 and TRBJ2-1; D is unresolved. Trimming pared 1 base from V and 9 bases from J, leaving 10 bases between. Germline V gene lookup returns CDR1 MNHNS and CDR2 SASEGT. This CDR3 has 13 residues. CDR3 sequence: CASSEGGVGEQFF. DNA for the CDR3: TGTGCCAGCAGTGAAGGTGGGGTAGGTGAGCAGTTCTTC.

This clone showed up just a few times. The rearrangement uses TRBV27 and TRBJ2-7, with 9 bases matching TRBD2. Trimming took 6 bases from V and 3 from J; bases not matched to a gene: 6. The CDR3 contains 14 residues. CDR1 is MNHEY, CDR2 SMNVEV, per germline (reference sequence). The CDR3 region is CASRVAGDGYEQYF. The CDR3 nucleotides read TGTGCCAGCAGGGTAGCGGGAGACGGCTACGAGCAGTACTTC.

This clone was seen a few times. This chain connects TRBV28 to TRBJ1-6; weak D call: TRBD1 (5 bases). Per germline, CDR1 MDHEN and CDR2 SYDVKM. The CDR3 covers 15 residues. V was pared by 7 bases and J by 10 bases, with 20 bases between. The DNA of the CDR3 is TGTGCCAGCAAAGACTTCAGGGCTCAAGGATCACCCCTCCACTTT. Protein sequence: CASKDFRAQGSPLHF.

The V call is TRBV6-9, the J call TRBJ2-7; the D is unclear. Germline V gene lookup returns CDR1 MNHGY and CDR2 SVAAGI. This CDR3 is built from 13 residues. The V end lost 2 bases, the J end lost 0 bases, and 5 bases lay between the germline ends. In nucleotides, the CDR3 is TGTGCCAGCAGTTATGCCAGCTCCTACGAGCAGTACTTC. Amino acid sequence: CASSYASSYEQYF.

This clone was observed a handful of times. The rearrangement uses TRBV28 and TRBJ1-6; tentatively, D is TRBD1 (6 bases). The germline V gene encodes CDR1 MDHEN and CDR2 SYDVKM. V lost 2 bases to trimming and J lost 10 bases, with 15 bases between them. This CDR3 spans 15 amino acids. Here the CDR3 reads CASSLGQGLISPLHF. The CDR3 DNA sequence: TGTGCCAGCAGTTTAGGGCAGGGGTTGATCTCACCCCTCCACTTT.

This chain connects TRBV18 to TRBJ1-6; D possibly corresponds to TRBD1 (5 bases). CDR3 length equals 16 residues. The V end lost 3 bases, the J end lost 9 bases, and 18 bases lay between the germline ends. Germline V gene lookup returns CDR1 KGHSH and CDR2 LQKENI. Here the CDR3 reads CASSPPGGEGTSPLHF. The CDR3 nucleotides read TGTGCCAGCTCACCCCCCGGCGGGGAGGGGACTTCACCCCTCCACTTT.

The chain uses TRBV5-1 and TRBJ2-2; D not resolved. The CDR3 covers 12 residues. CDR1 is SGHRS and CDR2 is YFSETQ in the germline V gene. V shed 7 bases and J shed 6 bases, with 10 bases lying between them. CDR3 nucleotides: TGCGCCAGCCCTTCTTTGGCCGGGGAGCTGTTTTTT. It yields the protein CASPSLAGELFF.

This clone was counted a few times. The chain couples TRBV6-4 to TRBJ2-3, with no clear D. Germline CDR1 MRHNA, CDR2 SNTAGT. This CDR3 contains 15 residues. V lost 3 bases to trimming and J lost 0 bases, with 10 bases between them. As DNA, the CDR3 is TGTGCCAGCAGTGAGGCAGACGCTAGCACAGATACGCAGTATTTT. It yields the protein CASSEADASTDTQYF.

V is TRBV27 and J is TRBJ2-7, with a weak D call TRBD1 (6 bases). Germline lookup yields CDR1 MNHEY and CDR2 SMNVEV (reference sequence). The CDR3 length is 15 residues. Between the trimmed V and J ends, which lost 2 bases and 5 bases, there was a span of 16 bases. CDR3 in amino acids: CASSLRPGAEHEQYF. Here the CDR3 DNA reads TGTGCCAGCAGTTTAAGGCCAGGGGCTGAACACGAGCAGTACTTC.

V and J are TRBV7-2 and TRBJ2-5; no definite D call. This CDR3 is 16 amino acids long. Germline values: CDR1 SGHTA, CDR2 FQGNSA. Trimming pared 3 bases from V and 4 bases from J, leaving 18 bases between. The CDR3 DNA is TGTGCCAGCAGCTTCATCTCGGGTGTGAGACGAGAGACCCAGTACTTC. Translated: CASSFISGVRRETQYF.

By sample share, this clone is medium-sized (0.01 to 0.1%). V usage is TRBV7-9 and J usage is TRBJ2-5; maybe TRBD1 (5 bases). Germline CDR1 SEHNR, CDR2 FQNEAQ (reference sequence). The CDR3 loop spans 13 amino acids. Trimming cost V 4 bases and J 1 base, with 7 bases left between them. CDR3 amino acids: CASSWGGQETQYF. As DNA, the CDR3 is TGTGCCAGCAGCTGGGGCGGCCAAGAGACCCAGTACTTC.

This clone was counted only a few times. This chain links TRBV6-5 with TRBJ2-7; 7 nucleotides agree with TRBD2. The V gene end was trimmed by 0 bases and the J gene end by 6 bases; junction bases not matched to a gene: 8. Germline V CDR1 and CDR2: MNHEY, SVGAGI. The CDR3 is 15 residues long. The CDR3 DNA follows: TGTGCCAGCAGTTACTCGGGCGGGAGTAATTCCGAGCAGTACTTC. It codes for CASSYSGGSNSEQYF.

The chain combines TRBV5-1 with TRBJ2-5; no firm D call. This CDR3 spans 14 amino acids. Trimming removed 1 base at V and 1 base at J, with 8 bases between. Germline assignment: CDR1 SGHRS and CDR2 YFSETQ. DNA for the CDR3: TGCGCCAGCAGCTTGCGGCAGCTCCAAGAGACCCAGTACTTC. Its translation is CASSLRQLQETQYF.

This clone was observed once. V is TRBV7-6 and J is TRBJ2-7, with 10 bases that match TRBD2. Germline CDR1 reads SGHVS; CDR2 reads FNYEAQ. V was clipped by 4 bases and J by 1 base; unmatched bases: 7. The CDR3 length is 16 residues. Written as DNA, the CDR3 is TGTGCCAGCAGCTCAGGACCTAGCGGGAGTTCCTACGAGCAGTACTTC. This translates into CASSSGPSGSSYEQYF.